Reported below is one T cell receptor beta chain. Its antigen is undetermined. This sample was taken from a study of cytomegalovirus exposure and HLA in healthy donors. PCR employed 60 Vbeta and 13 Jbeta primers. Sequencing was performed with immunoSEQ multiplex PCR; in TCRdb, only in-frame clones are kept and a portion is missing. The table includes under 100,000 clones, 65% to 80% detected once. The V gene's germline CDR1 is KGHSH and CDR2 LQKENI. The CDR3 is 12 amino acids. V lost 4 bases and J lost 2, with 6 bases in between. General study points: In a later analysis, V- and J-gene trimming of beta chains associated with a DCLRE1C missense variant, replicated independently.

Sequencing was carried out using PBMCs. The receptor comes from a woman aged 50 to 65 in good health and CMV-seropositive. V is TRBV18 and J is TRBJ2-7; no clear D gene. The CDR3 DNA sequence: TGTGCCAGCTCACGAGAAACCTACGAGCAGTACTTC. This translates into CASSRETYEQYF.